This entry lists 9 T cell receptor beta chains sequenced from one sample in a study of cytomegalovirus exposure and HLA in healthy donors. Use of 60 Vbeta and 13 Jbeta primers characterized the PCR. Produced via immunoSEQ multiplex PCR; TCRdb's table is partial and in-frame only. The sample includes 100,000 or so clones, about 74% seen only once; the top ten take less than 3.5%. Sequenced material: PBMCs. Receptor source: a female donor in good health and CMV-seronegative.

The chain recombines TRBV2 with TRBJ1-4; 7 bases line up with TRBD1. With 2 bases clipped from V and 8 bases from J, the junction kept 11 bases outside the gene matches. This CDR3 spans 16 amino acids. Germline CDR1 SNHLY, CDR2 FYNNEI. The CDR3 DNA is TGTGCCAGCAGTGAATACTACCGGGACAGCGAGGAAAAACTGTTTTTT. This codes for CASSEYYRDSEEKLFF.

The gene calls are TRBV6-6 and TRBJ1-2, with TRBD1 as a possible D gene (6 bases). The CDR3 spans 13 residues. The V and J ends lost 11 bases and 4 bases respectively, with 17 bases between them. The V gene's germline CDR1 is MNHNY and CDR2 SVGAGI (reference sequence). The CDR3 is CAGEAGDPYGYTF. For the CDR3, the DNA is TGTGCCGGTGAGGCAGGGGACCCCTATGGCTACACCTTC.

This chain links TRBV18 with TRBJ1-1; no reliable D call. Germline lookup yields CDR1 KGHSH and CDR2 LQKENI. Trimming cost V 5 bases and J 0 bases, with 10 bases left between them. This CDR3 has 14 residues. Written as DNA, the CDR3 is TGTGCCAGCTCAGGACTACAAGTGAACACTGAAGCTTTCTTT. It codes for CASSGLQVNTEAFF.

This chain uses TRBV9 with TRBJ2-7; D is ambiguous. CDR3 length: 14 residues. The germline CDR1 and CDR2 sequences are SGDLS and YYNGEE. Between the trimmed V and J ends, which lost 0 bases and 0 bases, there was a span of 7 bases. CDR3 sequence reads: CASSVDLSSYEQYF. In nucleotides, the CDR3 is TGTGCCAGCAGCGTAGACCTAAGCTCCTACGAGCAGTACTTC.

CDR3 sequence reads: CSVDPGTGAYGYTF. In DNA form, the CDR3 reads TGCAGCGTTGACCCGGGGACAGGGGCCTATGGCTACACCTTC. The V call is TRBV29-1, the J call TRBJ1-2; 10 nucleotides agree with TRBD1. Germline V gene sequence: CDR1 SQVTM, CDR2 ANQGSEA. This CDR3 comprises 14 residues. The V segment lost 3 bases and the J segment 4 bases; nucleotides outside the gene matches: 5.

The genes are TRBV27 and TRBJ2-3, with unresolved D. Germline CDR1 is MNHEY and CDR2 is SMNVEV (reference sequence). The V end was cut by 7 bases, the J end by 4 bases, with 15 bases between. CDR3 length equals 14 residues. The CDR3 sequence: CASNDLTSSDTQYF. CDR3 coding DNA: TGTGCCAGCAATGACCTGACTTCGTCAGATACGCAGTATTTT.

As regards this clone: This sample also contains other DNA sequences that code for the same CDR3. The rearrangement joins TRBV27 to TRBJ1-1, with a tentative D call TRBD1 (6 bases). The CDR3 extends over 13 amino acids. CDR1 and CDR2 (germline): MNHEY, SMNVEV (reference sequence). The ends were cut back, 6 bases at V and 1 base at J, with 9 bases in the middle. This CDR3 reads CASSLTGNTEAFF. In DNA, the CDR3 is TGTGCCAGCAGCCTGACAGGGAACACTGAAGCTTTCTTT.

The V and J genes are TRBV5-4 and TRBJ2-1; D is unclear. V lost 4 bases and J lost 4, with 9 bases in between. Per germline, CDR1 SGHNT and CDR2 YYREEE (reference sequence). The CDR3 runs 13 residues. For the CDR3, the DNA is TGTGCCAGCAGCGTGGTGAGTTACAATGAGCAGTTCTTC. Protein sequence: CASSVVSYNEQFF.

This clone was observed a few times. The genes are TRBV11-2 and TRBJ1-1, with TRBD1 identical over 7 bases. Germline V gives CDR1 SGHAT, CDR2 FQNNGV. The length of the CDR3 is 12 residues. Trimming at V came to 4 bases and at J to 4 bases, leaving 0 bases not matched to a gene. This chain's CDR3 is CASSSGGTEAFF. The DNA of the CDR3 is TGTGCCAGCAGCTCAGGGGGCACTGAAGCTTTCTTT. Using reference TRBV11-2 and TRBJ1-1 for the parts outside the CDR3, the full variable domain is EAGVAQSPRYKIIEKRQSVAFWCNPISGHATLYWYQQILGQGPKLLIQFQNNGVVDDSQLPKDRFSAERLKGVDSTLKIQPAKLEDSAVYLCASSSGGTEAFFGQGTRLTVV.